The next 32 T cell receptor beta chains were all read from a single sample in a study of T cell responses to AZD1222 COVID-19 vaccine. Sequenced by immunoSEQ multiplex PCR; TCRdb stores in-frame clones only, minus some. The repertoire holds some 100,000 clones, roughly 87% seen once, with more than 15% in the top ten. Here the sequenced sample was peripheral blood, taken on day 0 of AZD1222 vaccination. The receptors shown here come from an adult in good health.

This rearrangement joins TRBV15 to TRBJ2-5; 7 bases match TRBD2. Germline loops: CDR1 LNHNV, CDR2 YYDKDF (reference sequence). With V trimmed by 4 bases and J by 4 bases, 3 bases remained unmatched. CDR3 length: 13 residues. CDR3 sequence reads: CATSIAGGETQYF. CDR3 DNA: TGTGCCACCAGCATAGCGGGCGGAGAGACCCAGTACTTC.

CDR3 protein: CASSWDRNYGYTF. CDR3 nucleotide sequence: TGTGCCAGCAGTTGGGACAGGAACTATGGCTACACCTTC. The V and J genes are TRBV12-3 or TRBV12-4 and TRBJ1-2, with 8 nucleotides matching TRBD1. The CDR3 is 13 residues long. V lost 4 bases, J lost 2 bases, and 0 bases stayed unmatched.

The CDR3 nucleotides read TGCGCCAGCAGCCAAGGACTCGGATACTATGGCTACACCTTC. Translated: CASSQGLGYYGYTF. The chain employs TRBV4-1 and TRBJ1-2; no clear D gene. Germline V CDR1 and CDR2: MGHRA, YSYEKL. The CDR3 length is 14 residues. Between the trimmed V and J ends, which lost 1 base and 3 bases, there was a span of 9 bases.

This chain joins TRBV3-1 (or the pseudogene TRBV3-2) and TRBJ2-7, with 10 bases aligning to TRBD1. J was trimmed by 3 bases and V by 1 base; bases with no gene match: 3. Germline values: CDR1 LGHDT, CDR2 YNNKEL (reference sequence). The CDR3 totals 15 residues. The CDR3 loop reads CASSQGWTGGYEQYF. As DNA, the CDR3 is TGTGCCAGCAGCCAAGGGTGGACAGGGGGCTACGAGCAGTACTTC.

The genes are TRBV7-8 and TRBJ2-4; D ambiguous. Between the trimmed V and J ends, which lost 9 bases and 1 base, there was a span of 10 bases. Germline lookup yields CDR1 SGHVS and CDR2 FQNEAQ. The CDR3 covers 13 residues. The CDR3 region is CASSIGAKNIQYF. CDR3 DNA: TGTGCCAGTTCAATCGGGGCCAAAAACATTCAGTACTTC. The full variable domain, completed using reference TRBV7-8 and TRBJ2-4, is GAGVSQSPRYKVAKRGQDVALRCDPISGHVSLFWYQQALGQGPEFLTYFQNEAQLDKSGLPSDRFFAERPEGSVSTLKIQRTQQEDSAVYLCASSIGAKNIQYFGAGTRLSVL.

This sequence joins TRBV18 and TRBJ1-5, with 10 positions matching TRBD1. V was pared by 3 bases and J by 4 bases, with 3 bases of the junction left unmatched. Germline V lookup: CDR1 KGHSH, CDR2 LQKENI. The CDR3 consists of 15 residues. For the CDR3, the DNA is TGTGCCAGCTCACCCCTGGGACAGGGGAATCAGCCCCAGCATTTT. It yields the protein CASSPLGQGNQPQHF.

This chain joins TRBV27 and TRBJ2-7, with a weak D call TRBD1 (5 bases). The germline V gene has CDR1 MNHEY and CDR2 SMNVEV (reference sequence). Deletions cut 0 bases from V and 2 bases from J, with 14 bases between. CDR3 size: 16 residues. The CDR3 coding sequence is TGTGCCAGCAGTTTATCGACAGCCCCTTATACCTACGAGCAGTACTTC. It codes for CASSLSTAPYTYEQYF.

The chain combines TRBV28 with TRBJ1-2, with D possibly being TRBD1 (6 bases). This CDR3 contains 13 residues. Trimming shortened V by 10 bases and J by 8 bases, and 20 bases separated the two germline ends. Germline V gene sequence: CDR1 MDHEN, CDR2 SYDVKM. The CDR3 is CATERGPRFGYTF. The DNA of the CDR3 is TGTGCCACGGAGCGGGGGCCGCGGTTCGGCTACACCTTC.

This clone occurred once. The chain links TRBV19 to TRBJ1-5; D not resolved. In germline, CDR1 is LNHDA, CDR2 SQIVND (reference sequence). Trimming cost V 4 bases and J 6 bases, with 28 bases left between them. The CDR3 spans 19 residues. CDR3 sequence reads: CASSTSAVGRGRVGQPQHF. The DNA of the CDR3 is TGTGCCAGTAGTACCTCCGCGGTAGGACGGGGTAGGGTGGGTCAGCCCCAGCATTTT.

As DNA, the CDR3 is TGTGCCAGCAGCCAAGCAGGGGGAGGAACTGAAGCTTTCTTT. This translates into CASSQAGGGTEAFF. The chain couples TRBV3-1 (or the pseudogene TRBV3-2) to TRBJ1-1; 7 bases fit TRBD1. Germline CDR1 LGHDT, CDR2 YNNKEL (reference sequence). CDR3 length: 14 amino acids. The junction had 4 bases not matched to a gene; V was cut back by 1 base and J by 5 bases.

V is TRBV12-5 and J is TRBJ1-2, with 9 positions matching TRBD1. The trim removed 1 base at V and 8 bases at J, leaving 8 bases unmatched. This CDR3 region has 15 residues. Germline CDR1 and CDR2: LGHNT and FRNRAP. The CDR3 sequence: CASGLGARQGDGYTF. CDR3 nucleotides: TGTGCTAGTGGTTTGGGGGCTAGACAGGGGGACGGCTACACCTTC.

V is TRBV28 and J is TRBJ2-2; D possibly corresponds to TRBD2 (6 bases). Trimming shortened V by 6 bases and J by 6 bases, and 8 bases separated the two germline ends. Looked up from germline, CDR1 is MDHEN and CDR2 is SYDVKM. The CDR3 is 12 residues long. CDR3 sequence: CASRGLAGELFF. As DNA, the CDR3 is TGTGCCAGCAGGGGACTTGCCGGGGAGCTGTTTTTT. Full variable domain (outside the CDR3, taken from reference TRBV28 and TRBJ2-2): DVKVTQSSRYLVKRTGEKVFLECVQDMDHENMFWYRQDPGLGLRLIYFSYDVKMKEKGDIPEGYSVSREKKERFSLILESASTNQTSMYLCASRGLAGELFFGEGSRLTVL.

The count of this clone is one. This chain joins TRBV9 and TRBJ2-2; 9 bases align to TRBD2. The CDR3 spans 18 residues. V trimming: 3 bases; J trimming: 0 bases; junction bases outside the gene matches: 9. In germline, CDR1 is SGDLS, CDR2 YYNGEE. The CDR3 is CASSEAVLAGTNTGELFF. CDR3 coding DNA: TGTGCCAGCAGCGAGGCGGTACTAGCGGGCACGAACACCGGGGAGCTGTTTTTT.

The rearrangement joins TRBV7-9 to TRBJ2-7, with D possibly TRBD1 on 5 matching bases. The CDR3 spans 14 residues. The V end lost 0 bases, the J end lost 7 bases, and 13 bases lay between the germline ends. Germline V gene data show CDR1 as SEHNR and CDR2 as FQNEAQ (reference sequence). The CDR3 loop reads CASSLAYDRQEQYF. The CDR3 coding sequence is TGTGCCAGCAGCTTAGCGTATGACAGACAAGAGCAGTACTTC.

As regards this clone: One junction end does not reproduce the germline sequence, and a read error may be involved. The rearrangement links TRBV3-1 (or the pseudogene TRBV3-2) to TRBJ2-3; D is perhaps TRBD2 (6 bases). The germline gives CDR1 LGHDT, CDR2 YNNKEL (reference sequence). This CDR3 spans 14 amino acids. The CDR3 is CASSQTTSTDTQYF. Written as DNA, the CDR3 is TGTGCCAGCAGCCAGACAACTAGCACCGATACGCAGTATTTT.

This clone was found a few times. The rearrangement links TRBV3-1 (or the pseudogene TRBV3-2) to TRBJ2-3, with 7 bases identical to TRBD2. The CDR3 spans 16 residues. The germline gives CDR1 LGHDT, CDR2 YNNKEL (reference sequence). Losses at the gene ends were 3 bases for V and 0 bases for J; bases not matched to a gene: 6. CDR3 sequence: CASSQVNSGSTDTQYF. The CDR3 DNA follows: TGTGCCAGCAGCCAGGTGAATAGCGGGAGCACAGATACGCAGTATTTT.

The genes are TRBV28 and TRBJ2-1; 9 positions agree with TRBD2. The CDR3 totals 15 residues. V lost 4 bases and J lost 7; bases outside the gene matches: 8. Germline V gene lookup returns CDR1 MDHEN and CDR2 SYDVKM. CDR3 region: CASSSLAGEGNEQFF. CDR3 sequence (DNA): TGTGCCAGCAGTTCCTTAGCGGGAGAAGGAAATGAGCAGTTCTTC.

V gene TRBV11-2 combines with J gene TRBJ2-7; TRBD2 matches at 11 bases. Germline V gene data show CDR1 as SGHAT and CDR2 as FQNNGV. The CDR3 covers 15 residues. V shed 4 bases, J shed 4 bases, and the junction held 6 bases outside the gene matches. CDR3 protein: CASSSTGTSGYEQYF. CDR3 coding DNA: TGTGCCAGCAGCTCTACCGGGACTAGCGGATACGAGCAGTACTTC.

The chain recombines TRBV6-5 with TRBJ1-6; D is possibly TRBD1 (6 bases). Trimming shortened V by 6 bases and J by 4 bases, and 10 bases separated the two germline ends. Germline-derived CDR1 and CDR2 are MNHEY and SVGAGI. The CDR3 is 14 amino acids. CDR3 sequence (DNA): TGTGCCAGCAGCCTAGGACAGTATAATTCACCCCTCCACTTT. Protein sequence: CASSLGQYNSPLHF.

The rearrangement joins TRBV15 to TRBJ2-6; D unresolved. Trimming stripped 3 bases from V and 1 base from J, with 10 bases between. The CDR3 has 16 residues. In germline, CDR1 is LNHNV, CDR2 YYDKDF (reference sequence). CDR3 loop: CATSSVFASGANVLTF. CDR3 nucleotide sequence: TGTGCCACCAGCAGTGTTTTCGCGTCTGGGGCCAACGTCCTGACTTTC.

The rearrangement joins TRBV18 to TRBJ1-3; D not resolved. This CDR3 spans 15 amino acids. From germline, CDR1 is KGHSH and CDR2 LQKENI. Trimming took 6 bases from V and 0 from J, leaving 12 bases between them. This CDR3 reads CASSLRRDSGNTIYF. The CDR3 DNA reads TGTGCCAGCTCGTTACGACGGGACTCTGGAAACACCATATATTTT.

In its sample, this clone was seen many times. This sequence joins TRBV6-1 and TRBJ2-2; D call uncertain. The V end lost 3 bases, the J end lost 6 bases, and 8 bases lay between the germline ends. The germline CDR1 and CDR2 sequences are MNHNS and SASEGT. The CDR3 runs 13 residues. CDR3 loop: CASSDGRAGELFF. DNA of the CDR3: TGTGCCAGCAGTGACGGACGGGCCGGGGAGCTGTTTTTT.

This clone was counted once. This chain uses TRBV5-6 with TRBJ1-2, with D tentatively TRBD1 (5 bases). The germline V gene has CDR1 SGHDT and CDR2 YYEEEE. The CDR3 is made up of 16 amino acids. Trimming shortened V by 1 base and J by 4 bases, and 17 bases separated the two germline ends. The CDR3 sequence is CASSLLGDARTYGYTF. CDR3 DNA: TGTGCCAGCAGCTTGCTTGGGGACGCCAGAACCTATGGCTACACCTTC.

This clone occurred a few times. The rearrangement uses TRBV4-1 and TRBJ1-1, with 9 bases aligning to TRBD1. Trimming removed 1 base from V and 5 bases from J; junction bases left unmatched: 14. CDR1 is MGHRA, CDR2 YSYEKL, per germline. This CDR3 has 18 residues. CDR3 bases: TGCGCCAGCAGCCAAGGGGGTTGGACAGGGGCCATGATTACTGAAGCTTTCTTT. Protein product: CASSQGGWTGAMITEAFF.

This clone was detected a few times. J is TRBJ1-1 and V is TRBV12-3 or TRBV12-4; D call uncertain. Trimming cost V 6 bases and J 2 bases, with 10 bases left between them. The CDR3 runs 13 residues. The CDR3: CASRLGSNTEAFF. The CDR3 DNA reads TGTGCCAGCAGATTGGGTAGCAACACTGAAGCTTTCTTT.

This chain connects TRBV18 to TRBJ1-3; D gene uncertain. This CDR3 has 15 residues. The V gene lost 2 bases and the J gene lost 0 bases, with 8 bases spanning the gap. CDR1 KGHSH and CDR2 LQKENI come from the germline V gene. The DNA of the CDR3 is TGTGCCAGCTCACCAGGGATCGACTCTGGAAACACCATATATTTT. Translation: CASSPGIDSGNTIYF.

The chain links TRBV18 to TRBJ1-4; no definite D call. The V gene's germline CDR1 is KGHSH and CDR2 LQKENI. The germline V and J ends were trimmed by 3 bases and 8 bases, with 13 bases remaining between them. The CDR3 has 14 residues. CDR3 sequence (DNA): TGTGCCAGCTCACCGGACGGCGCGAAGGAAAAACTGTTTTTT. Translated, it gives CASSPDGAKEKLFF.

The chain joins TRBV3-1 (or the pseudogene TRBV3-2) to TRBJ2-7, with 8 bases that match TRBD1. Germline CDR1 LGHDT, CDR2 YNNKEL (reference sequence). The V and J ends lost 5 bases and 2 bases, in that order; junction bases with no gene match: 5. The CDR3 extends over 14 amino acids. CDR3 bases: TGTGCCAGCAGCATTGGACAGGGCCCCTACGAGCAGTACTTC. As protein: CASSIGQGPYEQYF.

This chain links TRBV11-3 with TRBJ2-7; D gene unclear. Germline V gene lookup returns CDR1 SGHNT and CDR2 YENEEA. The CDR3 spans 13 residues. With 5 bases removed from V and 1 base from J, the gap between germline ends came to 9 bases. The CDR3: CASSLGFSYEQYF. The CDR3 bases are TGTGCCAGCAGCCTGGGATTTTCCTACGAGCAGTACTTC. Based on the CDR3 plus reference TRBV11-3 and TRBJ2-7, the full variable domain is EAGVVQSPRYKIIEKKQPVAFWCNPISGHNTLYWYLQNLGQGPELLIRYENEEAVDDSQLPKDRFSAERLKGVDSTLKIQPAELGDSAVYLCASSLGFSYEQYFGPGTRLTVT.

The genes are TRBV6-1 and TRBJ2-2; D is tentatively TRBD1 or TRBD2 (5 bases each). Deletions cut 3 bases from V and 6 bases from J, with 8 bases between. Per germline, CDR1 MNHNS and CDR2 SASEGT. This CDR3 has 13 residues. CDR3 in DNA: TGTGCCAGCAGTGAGGGGGAAGCCGGGGAGCTGTTTTTT. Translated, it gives CASSEGEAGELFF.

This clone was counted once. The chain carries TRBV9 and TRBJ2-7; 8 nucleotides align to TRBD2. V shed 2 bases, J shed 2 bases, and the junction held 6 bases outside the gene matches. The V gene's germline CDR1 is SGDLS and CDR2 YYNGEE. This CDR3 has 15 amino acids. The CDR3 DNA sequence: TGTGCCAGCAGCGTTGAGTCCGGGAGGGCCTACGAGCAGTACTTC. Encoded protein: CASSVESGRAYEQYF.

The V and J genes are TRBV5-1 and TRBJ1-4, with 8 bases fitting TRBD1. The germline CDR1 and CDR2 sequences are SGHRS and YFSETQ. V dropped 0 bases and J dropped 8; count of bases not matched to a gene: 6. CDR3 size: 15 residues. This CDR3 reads CASSLEGTGSEKLFF. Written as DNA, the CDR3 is TGCGCCAGCAGCTTGGAAGGGACAGGTTCCGAAAAACTGTTTTTT.